The present TCR beta chain was sequenced within a study of shared clonotypes between healthy human individuals. Data came from immunoSEQ multiplex PCR; TCRdb stores just in-frame clones and leaves some out. The data hold fewer than 850,000 clones, with 60% to 80% observed a single time. Per germline, CDR1 SGHTA and CDR2 FQGTGA. The V end lost 0 bases, the J end lost 2 bases, and 8 bases lay between the germline ends. The CDR3 loop spans 15 amino acids. CD4+ cells yielded CD45RA+ naive and CD45RA-negative memory subsets. The source of this sequence is a woman in her twenties or thirties in good health. V and J are TRBV7-3 and TRBJ2-1; no clear D gene. Input material: memory CD4+ T cells sorted from blood. The subset here: CD45RA-negative fraction. The CDR3 loop is CASSLTPVTYNEQFF. The CDR3 DNA reads TGTGCCAGCAGCTTAACCCCGGTAACCTACAATGAGCAGTTCTTC.